One sample yielded the 5 T cell receptor beta chains listed below, sequenced in a study of shared clonotypes between healthy human individuals. Generated by immunoSEQ multiplex PCR, the TCRdb table keeps only in-frame clones and is missing some. The sample lists 2.5 million or so clones, 90% to 95% occurring once. The sequencing input was naive CD4+ T cells sorted from blood. The subset denotes: CD45RA+ positively selected. The receptors were sampled from a man aged 18 to 29 in good health.

The V gene is TRBV5-1, the J gene TRBJ2-3; 9 nucleotides match TRBD2. Germline V CDR1 and CDR2: SGHRS, YFSETQ. The CDR3 consists of 16 residues. V shed 4 bases and J 2 bases; nucleotides not matched to a gene: 8. CDR3 sequence (DNA): TGCGCCAGCAGCATCCCTAGCGGGGTTATCACAGATACGCAGTATTTT. Protein product: CASSIPSGVITDTQYF. The variable domain in full, completed from reference TRBV5-1 and TRBJ2-3, reads KAGVTQTPRYLIKTRGQQVTLSCSPISGHRSVSWYQQTPGQGLQFLFEYFSETQRNKGNFPGRFSGRQFSNSRSEMNVSTLELGDSALYLCASSIPSGVITDTQYFGPGTRLTVL.

The chain recombines TRBV5-1 with TRBJ2-7; the match to TRBD2 covers 9 bases. This CDR3 is 15 amino acids long. V trimming: 1 base; J trimming: 5 bases; junction bases outside the gene matches: 7. Per germline, CDR1 SGHRS and CDR2 YFSETQ. The CDR3 nucleotides are TGCGCCAGCAGCTTGCTTGCGGGAGGGCAGGACGAGCAGTACTTC. It encodes CASSLLAGGQDEQYF.

The chain recombines TRBV28 with TRBJ1-1; weak D call: TRBD1 (5 bases). Trimming left V 7 bases short and J 7 bases short, with 19 bases between. The germline gives CDR1 MDHEN, CDR2 SYDVKM. This CDR3 is built from 14 residues. The CDR3 is CASNQGLVKYEAFF. DNA for the CDR3: TGTGCCAGCAATCAGGGTTTGGTCAAATATGAAGCTTTCTTT.

The CDR3 protein is CASSPSRASGGYEQYF. The CDR3 region has the DNA TGTGCCAGCAGTCCCTCCCGGGCTAGCGGGGGGTACGAGCAGTACTTC. This chain links TRBV27 with TRBJ2-7; 11 bases map to TRBD2. V shed 5 bases and J 4 bases; nucleotides not matched to a gene: 10. This CDR3 is 16 amino acids long. Germline loops: CDR1 MNHEY, CDR2 SMNVEV (reference sequence).

The chain joins TRBV7-2 to TRBJ2-5; no clear D gene. CDR1 is SGHTA and CDR2 is FQGNSA in the germline V gene. The V end was cut by 4 bases, the J end by 5 bases, with 17 bases between. The length of the CDR3 is 15 residues. The DNA for the CDR3 is TGTGCCAGCAGCTATGCGTCCACGGTCTCGGAGACCCAGTACTTC. It translates to CASSYASTVSETQYF.